This T cell receptor (beta chain) was sequenced during a study of cytomegalovirus exposure and HLA in healthy donors. Broader study findings: A later analysis associated 15,000 or so TCR beta sequences with HLA alleles at a 0.05 false discovery rate.

This cohort consisted of healthy bone marrow donors. The primer mix had 60 Vbeta and 13 Jbeta primers. Profiled with immunoSEQ multiplex PCR; TCRdb holds only in-frame clones, not every one. Of roughly 130,000 clones listed, 8.5% are singletons. This clone was detected only a few times. Its antigen is still unknown. The receptor was isolated from a man aged 40-55 years in good health and CMV-seronegative. Specimen: PBMCs.

The CDR3 spells CASSQDPYGENEQYF. As DNA, the CDR3 is TGCGCCAGCAGCCAAGATCCCTACGGGGAGAACGAGCAGTACTTC. This chain joins TRBV4-1 and TRBJ2-7, with D perhaps matching TRBD2 (5 bases). The CDR3 extends over 15 amino acids. Germline assignment: CDR1 MGHRA and CDR2 YSYEKL. V was cut by 0 bases and J by 5 bases, with 14 bases left in between.